This TCR beta chain originates from a study of T cells in Graves' hyperthyroidism and ophthalmopathy. Notes on the study in general: Ophthalmopathy cases were set apart from stable hyperthyroidism by a 13 V-J model. Most expanded thyroid clonotypes above 0.001 recurred in blood.

Ten or more counts support this clonotype. The antigen remains unidentified. Researchers took RNA transcripts and amplified the TCR beta CDR3 regions from them. HTBI primers drove first-round RT-PCR of the TCR CDR3. TCRdb re-called the multiplex PCR reads through MiXCR, storing one row per CDR3 protein. The sample lists a few hundred thousand distinct CDR3 sequences, about 20% occurring once. Germline CDR1 reads MNHEY; CDR2 reads SMNVEV (reference sequence). V shed 1 base and J 3 bases; nucleotides not matched to a gene: 5. The CDR3 is 15 amino acids. The specimen sequenced was blood. V is TRBV27 and J is TRBJ2-5; 7 nucleotides line up with TRBD1. The origin of this receptor is a man younger than 30 with Graves' hyperthyroidism. For the CDR3, the DNA is TGTGCCAGCAGTTTATACGGGACAGATAAAGAGACCCAGTACTTC. Translation: CASSLYGTDKETQYF.